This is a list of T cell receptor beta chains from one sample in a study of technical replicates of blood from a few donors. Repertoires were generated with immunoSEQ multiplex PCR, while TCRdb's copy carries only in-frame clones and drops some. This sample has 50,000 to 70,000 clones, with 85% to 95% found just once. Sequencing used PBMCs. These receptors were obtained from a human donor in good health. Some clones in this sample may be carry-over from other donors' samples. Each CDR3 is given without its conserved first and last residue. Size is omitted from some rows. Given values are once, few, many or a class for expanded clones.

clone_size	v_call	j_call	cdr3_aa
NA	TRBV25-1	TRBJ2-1	ASSGVAGGAVGEQF
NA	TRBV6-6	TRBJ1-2	ASSSEGTGGGYT
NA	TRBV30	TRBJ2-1	AWSPLGGREQF
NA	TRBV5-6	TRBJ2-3	ASSWGGGRSDTQY
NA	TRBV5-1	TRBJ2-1	ASTETSGGAGVEQF
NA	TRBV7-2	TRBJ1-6	ASTFSRGIDNSPLH
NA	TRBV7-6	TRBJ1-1	ASSTTPELNTEAF
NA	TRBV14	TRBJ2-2	ASSLTGVGTGELF
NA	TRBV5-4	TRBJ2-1	ASTTSGGPSYNEQF
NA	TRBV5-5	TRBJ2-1	ASSFRGHDWQF
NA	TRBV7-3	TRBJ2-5	ASSLNSGGETQY
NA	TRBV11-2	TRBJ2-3	ASSLDAGGADTQY
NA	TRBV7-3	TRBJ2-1	ASSQVAYNEQF
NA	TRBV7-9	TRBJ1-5	ASSSARGGDSNQPQH
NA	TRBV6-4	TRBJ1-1	ASSSDRGTEAF
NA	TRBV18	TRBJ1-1	ASPPAGVMNTEAF
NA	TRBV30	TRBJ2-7	AWSRPAGEQY
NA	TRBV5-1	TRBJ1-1	ASSLVPGGLGEAF
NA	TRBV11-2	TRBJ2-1	ASSAKGGRAYNEQF
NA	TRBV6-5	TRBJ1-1	ASSYKRMAEAF
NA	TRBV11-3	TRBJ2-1	ASSLEPGGSYNEQF
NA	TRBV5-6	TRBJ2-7	ASSPPGGLSSYEQY
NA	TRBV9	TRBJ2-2	ASSPRTSRQSGTGELF
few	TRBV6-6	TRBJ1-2	ASGAQRGYT
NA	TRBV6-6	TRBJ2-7	ASSYPPSGSSEQY
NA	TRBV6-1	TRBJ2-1	ATHRGLSSYNEQF
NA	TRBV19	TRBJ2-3	ASSIDHMGAGGTDTQY
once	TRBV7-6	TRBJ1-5	ASSPYPDYSNQPQH
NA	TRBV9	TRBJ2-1	ASSPLSYEQF
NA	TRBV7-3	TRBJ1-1	ASRHTGGTEAF
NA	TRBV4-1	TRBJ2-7	ASSHGLADTYEQY
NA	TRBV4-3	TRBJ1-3	ASSQGQSSGNTIY
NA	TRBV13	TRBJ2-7	ASSSRRGYEQY
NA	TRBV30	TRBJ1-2	AWSRDRVVYGYT
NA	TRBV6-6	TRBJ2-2	ATRTGGGGELF
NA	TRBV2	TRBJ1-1	ASGQGRMNTEAF
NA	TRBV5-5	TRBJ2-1	ASSLVGSYNEQF
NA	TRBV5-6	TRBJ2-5	ASSTLETQY
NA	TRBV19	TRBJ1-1	ASSIDQGLNTEAF